This record covers a single T cell receptor beta chain. The target antigen is unknown. This may come from a read error, since a much larger clone is one base off. Time point: newly diagnosed GD, antithyroid drugs for less than 3 months. Following extraction of RNA from PBMCs, that RNA was used to make the TCR library. This sample is part of a study of regulatory T cells in long-lasting Graves disease. Study-wide results and limits: Reduced TCR diversity was observed in persistent Graves' patients versus newly diagnosed patients.

In building TCR beta libraries, iRepertoire HTBI primers were used together with Arm-PCR of CDR3 regions. TCRdb redid the calling of the multiplex PCR reads with MiXCR, one entry per CDR3 protein. This table holds around 400,000 distinct CDR3 sequences, approximately 15% found once. These data also featured in a second study, about T cells in Graves' hyperthyroidism and ophthalmopathy.

Source: peripheral blood mononuclear cells (PBMCs), taken at new diagnosis, from a patient treated with antithyroid drugs. This TCR was recovered from a woman between 40 and 55 years old with Graves disease.

The CDR3 DNA reads as TGTGTCTGGAGTGGACTCTCAGAGTTCTTC. Translating it yields CVWSGLSEFF. The rearrangement uses TRBV30 and TRBJ2-1; D might be TRBD2 (5 bases). This CDR3 comprises 10 residues. Germline values: CDR1 GTSNPN, CDR2 SVGIG (reference sequence).